The clone carrying this T cell receptor (beta chain) was counted once. Generated by immunoSEQ multiplex PCR, the TCRdb table keeps only in-frame clones and is missing some. This sample yields over 45,000 clones, of which over 80% are seen a single time; 7% to 8.5% belongs to the top ten. From germline, CDR1 is LNHDA and CDR2 SQIVND (reference sequence). The CDR3 has 14 amino acids. Trimming left V 3 bases short and J 7 bases short, with 10 bases between. This entry is derived from a study of blood T cell repertoires in COVID-19. The material sequenced was peripheral blood. The rearrangement links TRBV19 to TRBJ1-6; D unresolved. The clonotype comes from a man aged 55 to 70 with active COVID-19. The CDR3 is CASSISRRNSPLHF. CDR3 DNA: TGTGCCAGTAGTATTTCGCGGAGAAATTCACCCCTCCACTTT.